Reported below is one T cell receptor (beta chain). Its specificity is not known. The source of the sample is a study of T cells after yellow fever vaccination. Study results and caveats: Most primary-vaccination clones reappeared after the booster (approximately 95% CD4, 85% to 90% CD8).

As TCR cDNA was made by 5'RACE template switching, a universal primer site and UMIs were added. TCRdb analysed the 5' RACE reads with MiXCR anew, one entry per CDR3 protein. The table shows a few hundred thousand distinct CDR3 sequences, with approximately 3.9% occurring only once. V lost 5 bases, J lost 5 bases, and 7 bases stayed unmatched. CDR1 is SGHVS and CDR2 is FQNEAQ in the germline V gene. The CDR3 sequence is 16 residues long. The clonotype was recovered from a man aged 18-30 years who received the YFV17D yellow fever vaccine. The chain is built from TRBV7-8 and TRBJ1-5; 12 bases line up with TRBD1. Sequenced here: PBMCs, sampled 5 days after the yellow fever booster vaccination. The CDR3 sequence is CASSLGTGGVDQPQHF. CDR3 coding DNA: TGTGCCAGCAGCCTAGGGACAGGGGGCGTCGATCAGCCCCAGCATTTT.